The T cell receptor beta chain under discussion was sequenced for a study of cytomegalovirus exposure and HLA in healthy donors. PCR amplification relied on 60 Vbeta primers (plus 13 Jbeta primers). Profiling relied on immunoSEQ multiplex PCR, and the TCRdb table lists in-frame clones only, not all of them. The data hold about 88,000 clones, with about four fifths observed a single time. Deletions cut 2 bases from V and 8 bases from J, with 16 bases between. Germline V lookup: CDR1 SGDLS, CDR2 YYNGEE. There are 14 residues in the CDR3. The receptor comes from a woman aged 40 to 55 in good health and CMV-seronegative. V is TRBV9 and J is TRBJ1-2; D is ambiguous. The sample consisted of PBMCs. CDR3 DNA: TGTGCCAGCAGCGTTCTGGGAGGGTCGTCGGGCTACACCTTC. This encodes CASSVLGGSSGYTF.